The entry below describes one T cell receptor beta chain. The target antigen is unknown. In TCRdb, the reads were re-called with MiXCR into one record per CDR3 protein. Of roughly 600,000 distinct CDR3 sequences in the sample, around 24% were seen once. The data stem from a study of T cell repertoires in cytomegalovirus infection. On the study more broadly: CMV infection plus the matching HLA type was flagged by public TCR beta signatures. Study outcomes and limitations: Dominant in the ex vivo response were TCR beta clonotypes restricted by HLA-C and specific for CMV. Carriers of CMV and the relevant HLA type were discriminated by public TCR beta frequency.

CDR1 is SGHNT, CDR2 YYREEE, per germline (reference sequence). The V end lost 6 bases, the J end lost 4 bases, and 13 bases lay between the germline ends. The CDR3 totals 13 residues. Sequences were obtained from CD8+ T cells from PBMCs. This chain uses TRBV5-4 with TRBJ1-2, with unresolved D. This receptor was obtained from a human donor in good health (CMV status not recorded). Some clones in this sample may be carry-over from other donors' samples. The CDR3 loop reads CASTQIPSYGYTF. DNA of the CDR3: TGTGCCAGCACCCAGATCCCTAGCTATGGCTACACCTTC.